The 24 T cell receptor beta chains given below trace back to one sample, sequenced in a study of OX40 agonist ivuxolimab in advanced cancers. Profiled with immunoSEQ multiplex PCR; TCRdb holds only in-frame clones, not every one. The sample lists 50,000 to 75,000 clones; 79% were seen once. The input for sequencing was CD4+ or CD8+ T cells sorted from blood, taken in a trial of the OX40 agonist ivuxolimab. The receptors here all came from an adult with an advanced solid tumor such as melanoma, head and neck, liver or kidney cancer.

V and J are TRBV6-6 and TRBJ1-4; 7 positions match TRBD1. Looked up from germline, CDR1 is MNHNY and CDR2 is SVGAGI (reference sequence). Unmatched junction bases numbered 8, after V lost 6 bases and J lost 7 bases. The CDR3 covers 14 residues. This CDR3 reads CASSKRGRGEKLFF. The CDR3 region has the DNA TGTGCCAGCAGCAAAAGGGGGCGCGGTGAAAAACTGTTTTTT.

V usage is TRBV4-2 and J usage is TRBJ1-1; weak D call: TRBD1 (6 bases). The CDR3 runs to 13 residues. CDR1 is LGHNA, CDR2 YNFKEQ, per germline. The V gene lost 6 bases and the J gene lost 0 bases, with 8 bases spanning the gap. The chain's CDR3 is CASSYRVNTEAFF. The DNA of the CDR3 is TGTGCCAGCAGTTACAGGGTGAACACTGAAGCTTTCTTT.

The count of this clone is one. J is TRBJ2-5 and V is TRBV28; 7 nucleotides align to TRBD2. Germline V gives CDR1 MDHEN, CDR2 SYDVKM. The CDR3 has 17 amino acids. J gave up 3 bases and V 2 bases, and 12 bases lay outside the gene matches. Written as DNA, the CDR3 is TGTGCCAGCAGTTTAGAGGAACTAGCGTGGATGAAAGAGACCCAGTACTTC. Translated: CASSLEELAWMKETQYF.

The V gene is TRBV6-1, the J gene TRBJ1-1; D is undetermined. The CDR3 spans 13 residues. CDR1 is MNHNS and CDR2 is SASEGT in the germline V gene. Deletions cut 4 bases from V and 4 bases from J, with 10 bases between. The CDR3 is CASSGQALTEAFF. In DNA, the CDR3 is TGTGCCAGCAGTGGTCAGGCACTCACTGAAGCTTTCTTT.

As regards this clone: Its ends do not fully match the called genes, so a read error is possible. This chain connects TRBV6-5 to TRBJ2-2, with 9 bases fitting TRBD1. The CDR3 sequence is 15 residues long. Germline CDR1 reads MNHEY; CDR2 reads SVGAGI. The DNA for the CDR3 is TGTGCCAGCAGTTACGGGACAGGGAACCCCGGGGAGCTGTTTTTT. Translated, it gives CASSYGTGNPGELFF.

This rearrangement joins TRBV2 to TRBJ2-7; 13 bases match TRBD2. V dropped 6 bases and J dropped 4; count of bases not matched to a gene: 6. The V gene's germline CDR1 is SNHLY and CDR2 FYNNEI. The CDR3 totals 15 residues. CDR3 in DNA: TGTGCCAGCAGGGCTGGACTAGCGGGAGTTTACGAGCAGTACTTC. This gives the protein CASRAGLAGVYEQYF. Using reference TRBV2 and TRBJ2-7 for the parts outside the CDR3, the full variable domain is EPEVTQTPSHQVTQMGQEVILRCVPISNHLYFYWYRQILGQKVEFLVSFYNNEISEKSEIFDDQFSVERPDGSNFTLKIRSTKLEDSAMYFCASRAGLAGVYEQYFGPGTRLTVT.

The V and J genes are TRBV6-1 and TRBJ1-1, with 8 bases matching TRBD1. The germline V gene encodes CDR1 MNHNS and CDR2 SASEGT. This CDR3 region has 16 residues. J gave up 0 bases and V 3 bases, and 6 bases lay outside the gene matches. Here the CDR3 DNA reads TGTGCCAGCAGTGACAGTGAGACAGGGGTGAACACTGAAGCTTTCTTT. Translated, it gives CASSDSETGVNTEAFF.

The rearrangement uses TRBV30 and TRBJ1-5; D call uncertain. Between the trimmed V and J ends, which lost 0 bases and 0 bases, there was a span of 9 bases. From germline, CDR1 is GTSNPN and CDR2 SVGIG (reference sequence). CDR3 size: 15 residues. In DNA, the CDR3 is TGTGCCTGGAGTGTGGGAGCGTATAGCAATCAGCCCCAGCATTTT. Residues: CAWSVGAYSNQPQHF.

By frequency in the sample, this clone is medium-sized (0.01 to 0.1%). The chain carries TRBV11-1 and TRBJ2-7, with D unclear. The CDR3 extends over 13 amino acids. The V gene lost 4 bases and the J gene lost 2 bases, with 9 bases spanning the gap. CDR1 and CDR2 from the germline V gene are SGHAT and FQDESV (reference sequence). CDR3 in amino acids: CASSSDGPYEQYF. CDR3 nucleotides: TGTGCCAGCAGCTCGGACGGACCCTACGAGCAGTACTTC.

The V and J genes are TRBV10-3 and TRBJ1-4, with TRBD1 matching over 7 bases. After removal of 9 bases from V and 4 bases from J, the junction contained 5 bases not matched to a gene. Germline lookup yields CDR1 ENHRY and CDR2 SYGVKD. The CDR3 loop spans 13 amino acids. CDR3 sequence: CAIRTGINEKLFF. CDR3 bases: TGTGCCATTAGGACAGGCATTAATGAAAAACTGTTTTTT.

This clone was recorded a few times. The chain is built from TRBV5-1 and TRBJ2-1; 7 positions match TRBD2. CDR1 and CDR2 (germline): SGHRS, YFSETQ. The CDR3 contains 14 residues. Trimming removed 1 base from V and 3 bases from J; junction bases left unmatched: 1. CDR3 bases: TGCGCCAGCAGCTTGCGGGGGGACTACAATGAGCAGTTCTTC. Residues: CASSLRGDYNEQFF.

The chain carries TRBV19 and TRBJ1-1; D is unclear. Per germline, CDR1 LNHDA and CDR2 SQIVND (reference sequence). The V end was cut by 7 bases, the J end by 6 bases, with 15 bases between. There are 13 residues in the CDR3. This CDR3 is CASKGTEEAEAFF. The DNA for the CDR3 is TGTGCCAGTAAGGGAACGGAGGAGGCTGAAGCTTTCTTT.

The V and J genes are TRBV6-5 and TRBJ1-2; TRBD1 is a possible D gene (6 bases). CDR1 and CDR2 from the germline V gene are MNHEY and SVGAGI. The V end lost 5 bases, the J end lost 10 bases, and 17 bases lay between the germline ends. This CDR3 contains 13 residues. The CDR3: CASSPRRQGHYTF. In DNA, the CDR3 is TGTGCCAGCAGTCCACGTCGGCAGGGGCACTACACCTTC.

The genes are TRBV6-1 and TRBJ2-1; maybe TRBD1 (6 bases). Trimming shortened V by 2 bases and J by 0 bases, and 8 bases separated the two germline ends. The CDR3 is 15 residues long. Germline lookup yields CDR1 MNHNS and CDR2 SASEGT. The DNA for the CDR3 is TGTGCCAGCAGTGAACAGGGGAGCTCCTACAATGAGCAGTTCTTC. Translating gives CASSEQGSSYNEQFF.

V usage is TRBV28 and J usage is TRBJ1-4, with D tentatively TRBD1 (5 bases). Trimming cost V 2 bases and J 2 bases, with 9 bases left between them. There are 15 residues in the CDR3. From germline, CDR1 is MDHEN and CDR2 SYDVKM. CDR3 residues: CASSLGGATNEKLFF. DNA for the CDR3: TGTGCCAGCAGTTTAGGAGGGGCTACTAATGAAAAACTGTTTTTT.

V and J are TRBV6-1 and TRBJ2-7, with 11 bases aligning to TRBD2. The germline V gene has CDR1 MNHNS and CDR2 SASEGT. V shed 6 bases, J shed 3 bases, and the junction held 7 bases outside the gene matches. This CDR3 has 15 residues. This CDR3 is CASSPPGLADYEQYF. The CDR3 DNA reads TGTGCCAGCAGCCCACCGGGACTAGCGGACTACGAGCAGTACTTC.

This chain links TRBV10-3 with TRBJ2-7; 11 bases fit TRBD2. Germline loops: CDR1 ENHRY, CDR2 SYGVKD. V shed 6 bases, J shed 1 base, and the junction held 5 bases outside the gene matches. This CDR3 has 15 residues. This CDR3 reads CAIRKTSGASYEQYF. DNA of the CDR3: TGTGCCATCAGAAAGACTAGCGGGGCTTCCTACGAGCAGTACTTC.

In its sample, this clone was seen a few times. The CDR3 is CASSLPAGNTGELFF. The CDR3 nucleotides are TGCGCCAGCAGCCTGCCCGCGGGGAACACCGGGGAGCTGTTTTTT. This chain connects TRBV5-1 to TRBJ2-2; D is possibly TRBD2 (5 bases). V dropped 4 bases and J dropped 1 base, with 11 bases sitting between them. The length of the CDR3 is 15 residues. The germline V gene has CDR1 SGHRS and CDR2 YFSETQ. The full variable domain, its missing parts supplied by reference TRBV5-1 and TRBJ2-2, is KAGVTQTPRYLIKTRGQQVTLSCSPISGHRSVSWYQQTPGQGLQFLFEYFSETQRNKGNFPGRFSGRQFSNSRSEMNVSTLELGDSALYLCASSLPAGNTGELFFGEGSRLTVL.

The chain combines TRBV5-1 with TRBJ1-1, with 7 bases identical to TRBD1. The CDR3 length is 15 residues. In germline, CDR1 is SGHRS, CDR2 YFSETQ. With V trimmed by 3 bases and J by 4 bases, 9 bases remained unmatched. CDR3 sequence reads: CASSSRTGGFTEAFF. As DNA, the CDR3 is TGCGCCAGCAGCTCACGGACAGGCGGTTTCACTGAAGCTTTCTTT. Looking up the rest from reference TRBV5-1 and TRBJ1-1 gives the full variable domain: KAGVTQTPRYLIKTRGQQVTLSCSPISGHRSVSWYQQTPGQGLQFLFEYFSETQRNKGNFPGRFSGRQFSNSRSEMNVSTLELGDSALYLCASSSRTGGFTEAFFGQGTRLTVV.

This clone appeared a few times. This rearrangement joins TRBV5-1 to TRBJ1-2, with D perhaps matching TRBD1 (5 bases). The CDR3 spans 14 residues. The germline V gene has CDR1 SGHRS and CDR2 YFSETQ. V lost 2 bases and J 6 bases, leaving 14 bases between the germline ends. The CDR3 loop reads CASSFYGARNGYTF. CDR3 DNA sequence: TGCGCCAGCAGCTTTTACGGGGCGCGGAATGGCTACACCTTC.

The rearrangement uses TRBV9 and TRBJ2-5, with D possibly TRBD1 on 6 matching bases. The V gene's germline CDR1 is SGDLS and CDR2 YYNGEE. V lost 0 bases and J lost 0, with 12 bases in between. CDR3 length: 16 amino acids. CDR3 in DNA: TGTGCCAGCAGCGTAGCTACTGGACAGCACCAAGAGACCCAGTACTTC. It yields the protein CASSVATGQHQETQYF.

This chain connects TRBV6-4 to TRBJ1-1; TRBD1 matches at 8 bases. J was trimmed by 1 base and V by 6 bases; bases with no gene match: 4. The CDR3 contains 14 residues. Germline-derived CDR1 and CDR2 are MRHNA and SNTAGT. CDR3 residues: CASRMTGANTEAFF. DNA for the CDR3: TGTGCCAGCAGAATGACAGGGGCGAACACTGAAGCTTTCTTT.

The chain joins TRBV7-3 to TRBJ2-2; D possibly corresponds to TRBD1 (6 bases). The CDR3 length is 16 residues. V was shortened by 5 bases and J by 1 base, with 14 bases between the two germline ends. The germline V gene has CDR1 SGHTA and CDR2 FQGTGA. In DNA form, the CDR3 reads TGTGCCAGCAGCCCCAATGGGGGCCAGAACACCGGGGAGCTGTTTTTT. It translates to CASSPNGGQNTGELFF.

The chain recombines TRBV18 with TRBJ1-6, with D tentatively TRBD1 (5 bases). The CDR3 loop spans 15 amino acids. V lost 5 bases, J lost 7 bases, and 15 bases lay in between. Germline V gene data show CDR1 as KGHSH and CDR2 as LQKENI. CDR3 in amino acids: CASSSQGGENSPLHF. CDR3 in DNA: TGTGCCAGCTCATCTCAGGGAGGAGAGAATTCACCCCTCCACTTT.